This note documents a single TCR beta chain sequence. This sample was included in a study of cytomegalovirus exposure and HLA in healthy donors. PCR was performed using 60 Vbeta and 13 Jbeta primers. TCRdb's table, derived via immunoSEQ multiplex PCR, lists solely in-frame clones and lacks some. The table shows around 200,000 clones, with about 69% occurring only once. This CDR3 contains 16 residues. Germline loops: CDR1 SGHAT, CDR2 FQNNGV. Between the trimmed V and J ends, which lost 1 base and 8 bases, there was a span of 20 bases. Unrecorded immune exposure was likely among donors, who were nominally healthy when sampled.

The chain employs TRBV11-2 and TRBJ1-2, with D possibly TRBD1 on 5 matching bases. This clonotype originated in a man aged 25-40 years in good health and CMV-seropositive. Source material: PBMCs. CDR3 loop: CASSLGRAGRLGGYTF. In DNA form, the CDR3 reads TGTGCCAGCAGCTTAGGCCGAGCGGGGCGGTTAGGAGGCTACACCTTC.